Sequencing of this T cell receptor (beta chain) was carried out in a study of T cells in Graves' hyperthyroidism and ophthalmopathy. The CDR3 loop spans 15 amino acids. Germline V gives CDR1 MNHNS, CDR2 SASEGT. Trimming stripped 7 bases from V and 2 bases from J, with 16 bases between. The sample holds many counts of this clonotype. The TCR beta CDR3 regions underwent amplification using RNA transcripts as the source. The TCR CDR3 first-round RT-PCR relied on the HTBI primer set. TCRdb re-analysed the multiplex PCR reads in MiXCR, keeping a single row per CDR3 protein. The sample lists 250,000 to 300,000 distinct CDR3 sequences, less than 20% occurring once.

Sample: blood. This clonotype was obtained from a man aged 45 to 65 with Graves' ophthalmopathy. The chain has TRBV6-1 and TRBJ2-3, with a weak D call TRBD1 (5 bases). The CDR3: CASTLDRVITDTQYF. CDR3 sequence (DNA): TGTGCCAGCACCCTCGACAGAGTGATCACAGATACGCAGTATTTT.